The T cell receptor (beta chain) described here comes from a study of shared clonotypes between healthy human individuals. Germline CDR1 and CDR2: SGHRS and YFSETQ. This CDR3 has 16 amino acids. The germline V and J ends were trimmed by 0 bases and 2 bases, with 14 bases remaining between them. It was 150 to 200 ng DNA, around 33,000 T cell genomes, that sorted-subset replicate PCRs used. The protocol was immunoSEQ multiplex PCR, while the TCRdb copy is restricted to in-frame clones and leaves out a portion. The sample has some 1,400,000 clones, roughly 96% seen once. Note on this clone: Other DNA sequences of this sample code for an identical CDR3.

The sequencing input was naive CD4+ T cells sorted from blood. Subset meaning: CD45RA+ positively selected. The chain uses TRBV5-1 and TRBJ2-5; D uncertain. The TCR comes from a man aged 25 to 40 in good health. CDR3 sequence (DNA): TGCGCCAGCAGCTTGGTAGGAGTCGGGCAGCAAGAGACCCAGTACTTC. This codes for CASSLVGVGQQETQYF.